These T cell receptor beta chains were read from a single sample in a study of graft-versus-host responses after intestinal transplantation. Libraries were prepared by immunoSEQ multiplex PCR; TCRdb keeps only in-frame clonotypes and omits some of them. The sample yields just over 15,000 clones, around 70% seen once. Sequences were derived from ileum tissue, sampled 14 days after transplant. These receptor sequences come from a human patient who received an intestinal transplant, so some T cells may come from the graft donor. Both conserved end residues are part of each CDR3. The D gene is left open where the match is weak. Clone size is shown for a subset of rows, as once, few, many or a class of expanded clone.

-	TRBV7-9	-	TRBJ1-1	TGTGCCAGCAGCTCAGTTGAGGGTAACACTGAAGCTTTCTTT	CASSSVEGNTEAFF
-	TRBV19	-	TRBJ1-1	TGTGCCAGCCGGAATGGGCACACTGAAGCTTTCTTT	CASRNGHTEAFF
-	TRBV7-6	TRBD2	TRBJ2-3	TGTGCCAGCAGCTTAGTGGGCGGGAGGGCCTTGGATACGCAGTATTTT	CASSLVGGRALDTQYF
-	TRBV5-6	TRBD2	TRBJ2-5	TGTGCCAGCAATTGGGAGCGGGACCGAGAGACCCAGTACTTC	CASNWERDRETQYF
-	TRBV28	TRBD2	TRBJ2-7	TGTGCCAGCAGTTTTGGCCTAGCGGGAGGCGAGCAGTACTTC	CASSFGLAGGEQYF
once	TRBV6-5	-	TRBJ1-1	TGTGCCAGCAGTTACGAGGAGAGGACTGAAGCTTTCTTT	CASSYEERTEAFF
-	TRBV19	TRBD1	TRBJ2-5	TGTGCCAGTAGCAACTCCGGGACAGGGAAAGAGACCCAGTACTTC	CASSNSGTGKETQYF
once	TRBV7-2	-	TRBJ2-5	TGTGCCAGCAGGTTAGGTCTAGAAGGGGGCCAGTACTTC	CASRLGLEGGQYF
once	TRBV10-3	TRBD1	TRBJ1-1	TGTGCCATCAGTGAGATACCACAGGGGGCTGAAGCTTTCTTT	CAISEIPQGAEAFF
-	TRBV30	-	TRBJ2-7	TGTGCCTGGAGTGGGGGCACCTCCTACGAGCAGTACTTC	CAWSGGTSYEQYF
-	TRBV7-9	TRBD2	TRBJ2-7	TGTGCCAGCAGCTTAGTGACTAGCGGCTACGAGCAGTACTTC	CASSLVTSGYEQYF
-	TRBV27	-	TRBJ1-5	TGTGCCAGCAGTTCCTTACAGGGCAATCAGCCCCAGCATTTT	CASSSLQGNQPQHF
-	TRBV6-5	TRBD1	TRBJ1-1	TGTGCCAGCAGTTACGGCAGGGGGACTGAAGCTTTCTTT	CASSYGRGTEAFF
few	TRBV5-1	-	TRBJ2-7	TGCGCCAGCAGCTTGGGGTACGAGCAGTACTTC	CASSLGYEQYF
-	TRBV25-1	-	TRBJ2-3	TGTGCCAGCAGTGAATTAAACGGGCCAGATACGCAGTATTTT	CASSELNGPDTQYF
-	TRBV6-5	-	TRBJ1-1	TGTGCCATCAGTGACGGGGTCTACACTGAAGCTTTCTTT	CAISDGVYTEAFF
few	TRBV6-1	-	TRBJ1-2	TGTGCCAGCAGGACGGGACGGGGAACCTATGGCTACACCTTC	CASRTGRGTYGYTF
-	TRBV19	-	TRBJ2-7	TGTGCCAGTAGGACCACCAGGGGCTCCTACGAGCAGTACTTC	CASRTTRGSYEQYF
-	TRBV5-1	TRBD1	TRBJ2-7	TGCGCCAGCAGCTTGATGCCAGGGGGCTCCTACGAGCAGTACTTC	CASSLMPGGSYEQYF
-	TRBV6-5	-	TRBJ1-5	TGTGCCAGCAGCTTAGGACTAAATCAGCCCCAGCATTTT	CASSLGLNQPQHF
-	TRBV10-2	-	TRBJ2-7	TGCGCCAGCAGATTCCCCGGGGCCTACGAGCAGTACTTC	CASRFPGAYEQYF
-	TRBV5-4	-	TRBJ1-3	TGTGCCAGCAGCCCTACGATCGACGGAAACACCATATATTTT	CASSPTIDGNTIYF
-	TRBV29-1	-	TRBJ1-2	TGCAGCGTTGTATTCATTCCGAACCAAGGCGGGGACTATGGCTACACCTTC	CSVVFIPNQGGDYGYTF
-	TRBV5-5	TRBD2	TRBJ2-2	TGTGCCAGCAGCTTACGGACTAGCGGGGGCCGGTTTTCTGACACCGGGGAGCTGTTTTTT	CASSLRTSGGRFSDTGELFF
-	TRBV21-1	-	TRBJ2-3	TGTGCCAGCAGCGAGAGACTAGCGGGGAACACAGATACGCAGTATTTT	CASSERLAGNTDTQYF
-	TRBV30	-	TRBJ2-7	TGTGCCTGGACCCCCGGCGGATACTACGAGCAGTACTTC	CAWTPGGYYEQYF
-	TRBV18	-	TRBJ1-1	TGTGCCAGCTCACCACTCAAGGGGGAAGTAAGTGAGACTGAAGCTTTCTTT	CASSPLKGEVSETEAFF
-	TRBV25-1	TRBD1	TRBJ1-1	TGTGCCAGCTCCCCAGGGGGCACTGAAGCTTTCTTT	CASSPGGTEAFF
-	TRBV5-6	TRBD2	TRBJ2-7	TGTGCCAGCAGCACAGGACTAGCGACCTACGAGCAGTACTTC	CASSTGLATYEQYF
-	TRBV5-6	TRBD2	TRBJ2-3	TGTGCCAGCAGCTTGGGGACTAGCGGGACCTCCGGGGATACGCAGTATTTT	CASSLGTSGTSGDTQYF
-	TRBV7-2	TRBD1	TRBJ2-7	TGTGCCAGCAGCCGAACTACAGGGGCCGAGCAGTACTTC	CASSRTTGAEQYF
-	TRBV28	-	TRBJ2-7	TGTGCCACCGGGGGTGGACAGCAGTACTTC	CATGGGQQYF
few	TRBV10-3	-	TRBJ1-1	TGTGCCATCATGGGGTCTGGGGGCACTGAAGCTTTCTTT	CAIMGSGGTEAFF
-	TRBV18	-	TRBJ1-6	TGTGCCAGCTCACCGACCCAGGGACGGAATTCACCCCTCCACTTT	CASSPTQGRNSPLHF
-	TRBV4-1	TRBD2	TRBJ2-4	TGCGCCAGCAGCTCGGGAGGGGGGAGTACTAAAAACATTCAGTACTTC	CASSSGGGSTKNIQYF